What follows are 32 T cell receptor beta chains derived from one specimen sequenced in a study of blood T cells in healthy people across ages (dated by TCRdb to 2015 to 2017). Receptor amplification or capture employed 5' RACE. TCRdb records Illumina HiSeq 2500 as the sequencer. A second PCR of roughly 7 to 11 cycles was performed with a sample-barcoded 5' primer and a J-beta primer mix. The public reads were reanalyzed by TCRdb: fastp trimming at Q25, MiXCR alignment, in-frame beta chains only. Merged by CDR3 protein, the rows form single entries marked with the most common genes and DNA. Counted in this sample were about 1.7 million distinct CDR3 sequences; over 25% of them appeared once. Clones ranked in the top ten supply more than 6% of the sample. The sample taken for sequencing was blood. Every receptor here comes from a woman aged 25 to 39 in good health.

As regards this clonotype: One junction end disagrees with the germline gene, perhaps due to a read error. V gene TRBV5-1 combines with J gene TRBJ1-1, with 9 bases that match TRBD1. Germline V CDR1 and CDR2: SGHRS, YFSETQ. The CDR3 loop spans 15 amino acids. The CDR3 sequence is CASSPGTGMNTGAFF. The CDR3 region has the DNA TGCGCCAGCAGCCCCGGGACAGGGATGAACACTGGAGCTTTCTTT.

This clonotype was seen only a few times. The J gene is TRBJ1-5, the V gene TRBV7-8, with D hard to call. Germline CDR1 is SGHVS and CDR2 is FQNEAQ. CDR3 size: 15 residues. V lost 0 bases and J 4 bases, leaving 10 bases between the germline ends. This chain's CDR3 is CASSLADPGNQPQHF. The CDR3 DNA reads as TGTGCCAGCAGCTTAGCGGACCCTGGGAATCAGCCCCAGCATTTT.

The chain is built from TRBV5-1 and TRBJ2-2, with D perhaps assigned TRBD1 or TRBD2 (6 bases each). The CDR3 is 16 amino acids. Germline V gene lookup returns CDR1 SGHRS and CDR2 YFSETQ. Trimming pared 1 base from V and 1 base from J, leaving 11 bases between. The CDR3 region has the DNA TGCGCCAGCAGCTTGATAGGGGGACTGAACACCGGGGAGCTGTTTTTT. Residues: CASSLIGGLNTGELFF.

This clonotype was found a few times. The rearrangement links TRBV10-3 to TRBJ2-5; TRBD1 or TRBD2 may be the D gene (5 bases each). Trimming cost V 0 bases and J 4 bases, with 12 bases left between them. Germline V gene data show CDR1 as ENHRY and CDR2 as SYGVKD. This CDR3 region has 15 residues. In DNA form, the CDR3 reads TGTGCCATCAGTGAGTCCTGGGACCCGGGAGAGACCCAGTACTTC. Its translation: CAISESWDPGETQYF.

This clonotype was seen at least ten times. The rearrangement links TRBV30 to TRBJ1-5; D remains ambiguous. With 0 bases removed from V and 0 bases from J, the gap between germline ends came to 3 bases. Per germline, CDR1 GTSNPN and CDR2 SVGIG (reference sequence). The CDR3 runs to 13 residues. The CDR3 DNA sequence: TGTGCCTGGAGTGTGGATAGCAATCAGCCCCAGCATTTT. Its translation: CAWSVDSNQPQHF.

In its sample, this clonotype was seen a few times. V usage is TRBV5-1 and J usage is TRBJ2-1; D is unclear. Germline V gene data show CDR1 as SGHRS and CDR2 as YFSETQ. V lost 4 bases and J lost 2, with 10 bases in between. The CDR3 spans 14 residues. CDR3 in DNA: TGCGCCAGCAGCCAGACACATACCTACAATGAGCAGTTCTTC. It encodes CASSQTHTYNEQFF.

A word on this clonotype: At one end the junction does not follow the germline gene, possibly because of a read error. The rearrangement uses TRBV7-2 and TRBJ2-1, with 14 nucleotides matching TRBD2. The germline V gene has CDR1 SGHTA and CDR2 FQGNSA. This CDR3 contains 17 residues. CDR3 nucleotides: TGTGCCAGCAGCTTAAAGACTAGCGGGGGGGCCGCCAATAAGCAGTTCTTC. Translating gives CASSLKTSGGAANKQFF.

The chain uses TRBV2 and TRBJ1-2; D is undetermined. V lost 6 bases and J lost 7, with 15 bases in between. The CDR3 consists of 13 residues. Germline lookup yields CDR1 SNHLY and CDR2 FYNNEI. The CDR3 loop reads CASSPEEGAGYTF. The CDR3 DNA reads TGTGCCAGCAGCCCCGAAGAGGGTGCTGGCTACACCTTC.

This clonotype was seen more than once but under ten times. V is TRBV6-4 and J is TRBJ1-5; a weak D match, TRBD1 (5 bases). V gave up 7 bases and J gave up 4 bases, with 17 bases separating them. This CDR3 contains 15 residues. CDR1 is MRHNA and CDR2 is SNTAGT in the germline V gene. The CDR3 DNA reads TGTGCCAGCACCCTCACTGACAGCCTAAATCAGCCCCAGCATTTT. This codes for CASTLTDSLNQPQHF.

CDR3 residues: CASSLQGLRYNEQYF. As DNA, the CDR3 is TGTGCCAGCAGCTTACAGGGGCTCAGATACAATGAGCAGTACTTC. The chain has TRBV5-6 and TRBJ2-4; 7 bases map to TRBD1. Trimming took 2 bases from V and 13 from J; bases not matched to a gene: 15. Looked up from germline, CDR1 is SGHDT and CDR2 is YYEEEE. The CDR3 runs 15 residues.

This chain connects TRBV2 to TRBJ2-2; 9 positions match TRBD1. Losses at the gene ends were 6 bases for V and 5 bases for J; bases not matched to a gene: 7. This CDR3 spans 15 amino acids. Germline V gene data show CDR1 as SNHLY and CDR2 as FYNNEI. CDR3 loop: CASSDDRGETGELFF. DNA of the CDR3: TGTGCCAGCAGCGATGACAGGGGGGAAACCGGGGAGCTGTTTTTT.

The V and J genes are TRBV25-1 and TRBJ2-7; the D gene is possibly TRBD1 (5 bases). V gave up 6 bases and J gave up 4 bases, with 16 bases separating them. Germline loops: CDR1 MGHDK, CDR2 SYGVNS. CDR3 size: 14 residues. CDR3 coding DNA: TGTGCCAGCAGGGATTTGGGGCGGCTTTACGAGCAGTACTTC. Translating gives CASRDLGRLYEQYF.

This clonotype came up a few times. This rearrangement joins TRBV9 to TRBJ2-5; 7 bases map to TRBD1. Germline lookup yields CDR1 SGDLS and CDR2 YYNGEE. The J segment lost 2 bases and the V segment lost 6 bases, leaving 19 bases of the junction unmatched. The CDR3 consists of 18 residues. The CDR3 reads CASTQRSRQGAPQETQYF. The DNA for the CDR3 is TGTGCCAGCACGCAGAGATCTAGACAGGGTGCCCCTCAAGAGACCCAGTACTTC.

The chain combines TRBV6-6 with TRBJ1-1; D possibly corresponds to TRBD1 (5 bases). The CDR3 totals 15 residues. Trimming cost V 0 bases and J 7 bases, with 15 bases left between them. CDR1 MNHNY and CDR2 SVGAGI come from the germline V gene (reference sequence). The CDR3 protein is CASSYSGRDRFEAFF. The CDR3 nucleotides are TGTGCCAGCAGTTACTCGGGGCGAGACCGCTTTGAAGCTTTCTTT.

V and J are TRBV20-1 and TRBJ2-1, with 14 bases that match TRBD2. With V trimmed by 2 bases and J by 9 bases, 6 bases remained unmatched. CDR1 and CDR2 (germline): DFQATT, SNEGSKA (reference sequence). This CDR3 region has 15 residues. CDR3 DNA: TGCAGTGCTAGATCGGGACTAGCGGGGGTCGGTGAGCAGTTCTTC. Its translation: CSARSGLAGVGEQFF.

The rearrangement joins TRBV6-2 or TRBV6-3 to TRBJ2-5; TRBD2 agrees at 7 bases. From germline, CDR1 is MNHEY and CDR2 SVGEGT. Unmatched junction bases numbered 15, after V lost 10 bases and J lost 4 bases. This CDR3 spans 15 amino acids. The CDR3 region has the DNA TGTGCCACCACATGGGGGGAGGGTGTAGCAGAGACCCAGTACTTC. This translates into CATTWGEGVAETQYF.

On this clonotype itself: Relative to the germline gene, one junction end is altered; a read error may explain this. The rearrangement links TRBV27 to TRBJ2-7; 8 bases match TRBD2. This CDR3 comprises 14 residues. CDR1 MNHEY and CDR2 SMNVEV come from the germline V gene (reference sequence). The CDR3 loop is CASSRGGFSYEQCF. The CDR3 DNA reads as TGTGCCAGCTCCCGCGGGGGGTTCTCCTACGAGCAGTGCTTC.

V is TRBV5-1 and J is TRBJ2-7, with D tentatively TRBD1 or TRBD2 (5 bases each). V was cut by 6 bases and J by 3 bases, with 16 bases left in between. Germline lookup yields CDR1 SGHRS and CDR2 YFSETQ. This CDR3 is 14 amino acids long. The DNA for the CDR3 is TGCGCCAGCACCGCCGGGACGGACCGCTACGAGCAGTACTTC. This gives the protein CASTAGTDRYEQYF.

This clonotype was seen more than once but under ten times. Just one base apart from a much larger clone, this may be a read error. The chain is built from TRBV5-6 and TRBJ2-7; tentatively, D is TRBD2 (5 bases). Germline values: CDR1 SGHDT, CDR2 YYEEEE. This CDR3 has 15 residues. V was cut by 4 bases and J by 0 bases, with 14 bases left in between. The CDR3 here is CASSPGPAVSYEQYF. The DNA for the CDR3 is TGTGCCAGCAGCCCCGGACCAGCGGTCTCCTACGAGCAGTACTTC.

This chain links TRBV27 with TRBJ1-1, with no clear D. CDR3 size: 14 residues. With 3 bases removed from V and 5 bases from J, the gap between germline ends came to 13 bases. Per the germline V gene, CDR1 is MNHEY and CDR2 is SMNVEV (reference sequence). The CDR3 spells CASSFGVSVTEAFF. The CDR3 DNA follows: TGTGCCAGCAGTTTCGGTGTTAGTGTGACTGAAGCTTTCTTT.

The chain recombines TRBV12-3 or TRBV12-4 with TRBJ2-2, with a possible D match to TRBD1 (5 bases). CDR3 length: 13 residues. V dropped 6 bases and J dropped 7 bases, with 12 bases sitting between them. Here the CDR3 reads CASRKQQGGELFF. CDR3 bases: TGTGCCAGCAGAAAACAGCAGGGCGGGGAGCTGTTTTTT.

V and J are TRBV5-1 and TRBJ1-2; D unresolved. The V end was cut by 0 bases, the J end by 7 bases, with 16 bases between. The CDR3 covers 15 residues. Per the germline V gene, CDR1 is SGHRS and CDR2 is YFSETQ. The CDR3 loop reads CASSLDLAEFGGYTF. In nucleotides, the CDR3 is TGCGCCAGCAGCTTGGATCTCGCGGAGTTCGGTGGCTACACCTTC.

This clonotype was seen ten or more times. This sequence joins TRBV7-9 and TRBJ2-5, with D unresolved. CDR1 SEHNR and CDR2 FQNEAQ come from the germline V gene (reference sequence). The CDR3 runs to 15 residues. V lost 1 base and J 1 base, leaving 10 bases between the germline ends. The CDR3 sequence is CASSLGWRFQETQYF. CDR3 bases: TGTGCCAGCAGCTTAGGTTGGAGATTCCAAGAGACCCAGTACTTC.

The V gene is TRBV5-1, the J gene TRBJ2-3; TRBD2 matches 7 bases. Germline loops: CDR1 SGHRS, CDR2 YFSETQ. The CDR3 is 15 residues long. Unmatched junction bases numbered 7, after V lost 3 bases and J lost 3 bases. Here the CDR3 DNA reads TGCGCCAGCAGCTGGGAGGGACTAAGGACAGATACGCAGTATTTT. It codes for CASSWEGLRTDTQYF. The variable domain in full, completed from reference TRBV5-1 and TRBJ2-3, reads KAGVTQTPRYLIKTRGQQVTLSCSPISGHRSVSWYQQTPGQGLQFLFEYFSETQRNKGNFPGRFSGRQFSNSRSEMNVSTLELGDSALYLCASSWEGLRTDTQYFGPGTRLTVL.

This clonotype has a single count. This may stem from a read error, because a much larger clone lies one nucleotide away. The chain couples TRBV13 to TRBJ2-7; D remains unclear. The CDR3 has 15 amino acids. Germline V CDR1 and CDR2: PRHDT, FYEKMQ (reference sequence). The V gene lost 5 bases and the J gene lost 0 bases, with 14 bases spanning the gap. CDR3 nucleotides: TGTGCCAGCAGCAGAGATTCGGCTGACTCCTACGAGCAGTACTTC. Translation: CASSRDSADSYEQYF.

This clonotype was detected only a few times. The chain employs TRBV7-2 and TRBJ1-2; no clear D gene. V gave up 5 bases and J gave up 8 bases, with 12 bases separating them. Germline V gene data show CDR1 as SGHTA and CDR2 as FQGNSA. The CDR3 consists of 12 residues. The CDR3 loop is CASSRESRGYTF. The CDR3 region has the DNA TGTGCCAGCAGCCGAGAGAGCCGCGGCTACACCTTC.

This clonotype showed up just a few times. This sequence joins TRBV4-1 and TRBJ2-3; D is ambiguous. This CDR3 has 15 amino acids. V was pared by 1 base and J by 2 bases, with 10 bases between. Germline-derived CDR1 and CDR2 are MGHRA and YSYEKL. CDR3 loop: CASSQVMATTDTQYF. The CDR3 DNA sequence: TGCGCCAGCAGCCAAGTAATGGCGACCACAGATACGCAGTATTTT.

The chain couples TRBV11-2 to TRBJ2-1; 7 nucleotides agree with TRBD2. Per the germline V gene, CDR1 is SGHAT and CDR2 is FQNNGV. V was clipped by 5 bases and J by 0 bases; unmatched bases: 7. The CDR3 sequence is 16 residues long. The CDR3 DNA sequence: TGTGCCAGCAGCCCCTCGGGGGGAACCTCCTACAATGAGCAGTTCTTC. Translated: CASSPSGGTSYNEQFF.

This clonotype occurred many times. This chain uses TRBV5-1 with TRBJ2-7; 8 bases map to TRBD2. Per the germline V gene, CDR1 is SGHRS and CDR2 is YFSETQ. The V and J ends lost 0 bases and 6 bases, in that order; junction bases with no gene match: 5. This CDR3 region has 14 residues. The CDR3 DNA reads as TGCGCCAGCAGCTTGGATAGCGGGGCCTCCGAGCAGTACTTC. This sequence encodes CASSLDSGASEQYF.

The CDR3 sequence is CASSPFGGTNEKLFF. The CDR3 bases are TGTGCCAGCAGCCCATTCGGGGGAACTAATGAAAAACTGTTTTTT. The V call is TRBV7-2, the J call TRBJ1-4, with D possibly TRBD1 on 5 matching bases. The germline V and J ends were trimmed by 5 bases and 1 base, with 11 bases remaining between them. The V gene's germline CDR1 is SGHTA and CDR2 FQGNSA. The CDR3 spans 15 residues. The variable domain in full, completed from reference TRBV7-2 and TRBJ1-4, reads GAGVSQSPSNKVTEKGKDVELRCDPISGHTALYWYRQSLGQGLEFLIYFQGNSAPDKSGLPSDRFSAERTGGSVSTLTIQRTQQEDSAVYLCASSPFGGTNEKLFFGSGTQLSVL.

This clonotype was detected only a few times. This rearrangement joins TRBV6-6 to TRBJ2-3; 7 bases agree with TRBD1. Germline V gene sequence: CDR1 MNHNY, CDR2 SVGAGI (reference sequence). The CDR3 contains 14 residues. Trimming at V came to 9 bases and at J to 3 bases, leaving 9 bases not matched to a gene. CDR3 in amino acids: CARQPGQRTDTQYF. In DNA, the CDR3 is TGTGCCAGACAACCGGGACAGAGAACAGATACGCAGTATTTT.

This clonotype was counted ten times or more. The chain recombines TRBV6-2 or TRBV6-3 with TRBJ2-1; the match to TRBD2 covers 8 bases. Germline V CDR1 and CDR2: MNHEY, SVGEGT. The junction had 4 bases not matched to a gene; V was cut back by 5 bases and J by 1 base. The CDR3 extends over 15 amino acids. CDR3 nucleotide sequence: TGTGCCAGCAGTGACGGGACTAGTTCCTACAATGAGCAGTTCTTC. It codes for CASSDGTSSYNEQFF.